This entry lists 15 T cell receptor beta chains sequenced from one sample in a study of vaccination effects on CD4 cells after COVID-19. Under the ViraFEST assay, PBMC were stimulated with viral peptide pools so that antigen-specific CD4+ T cells expanded. Sequencing was performed afterwards. Upon completion of more than eight days in culture, CD4+ T cells were isolated. It was between March and December 2020 that the person had a SARS-CoV-2 infection confirmed by PCR. The table came from immunoSEQ multiplex PCR; TCRdb's copy has only in-frame clones and leaves some out. The sample carries around 40,000 clones, roughly 70% recorded once. No antigen has been assigned to these receptors. The sample here was CD4+ T cells from PBMCs cultured with a peptide pool, taken before COVID-19 vaccination. These receptors all stem from a human donor who had a prior SARS-CoV-2 infection.

In this sample, this clone turned up a few times. The chain is built from TRBV4-3 and TRBJ2-3, with unresolved D. V lost 0 bases to trimming and J lost 1 base, with 8 bases between them. Germline V gene sequence: CDR1 LGHNA, CDR2 YSLEER. The CDR3 is made up of 15 amino acids. The DNA of the CDR3 is TGCGCCAGCAGCCAAGATCCTAGAGGCACAGATACGCAGTATTTT. It translates to CASSQDPRGTDTQYF.

This clone was seen a handful of times. This chain links TRBV24-1 with TRBJ2-4; 11 nucleotides agree with TRBD2. This CDR3 comprises 17 residues. Germline V lookup: CDR1 KGHDR, CDR2 SFDVKD. The trim removed 4 bases at V and 6 bases at J, leaving 10 bases unmatched. The CDR3, as DNA: TGTGCCACCAGTGAGACTTTGGGGACTAGCGGAAGAAACATTCAGTACTTC. It translates to CATSETLGTSGRNIQYF.

This clone was counted at least ten times. The chain recombines TRBV6-5 with TRBJ1-4; D not resolved. The CDR3 has 13 amino acids. The V end lost 8 bases, the J end lost 1 base, and 8 bases lay between the germline ends. Germline V CDR1 and CDR2: MNHEY, SVGAGI. This CDR3 is CASGRRTNEKLFF. Written as DNA, the CDR3 is TGTGCCAGCGGTAGGCGAACTAATGAAAAACTGTTTTTT.

The chain recombines TRBV11-3 with TRBJ2-1; 12 positions match TRBD2. CDR1 is SGHNT and CDR2 is YENEEA in the germline V gene. The CDR3 totals 15 residues. V dropped 3 bases and J dropped 5; count of bases not matched to a gene: 2. In DNA, the CDR3 is TGTGCCAGCAGCTTCGGACTAGCGGGAAACAATGAGCAGTTCTTC. This gives the protein CASSFGLAGNNEQFF.

The chain couples TRBV5-4 to TRBJ1-2; 8 bases align to TRBD1. Germline-derived CDR1 and CDR2 are SGHNT and YYREEE (reference sequence). V gave up 2 bases and J gave up 3 bases; unmatched junction bases: 9. This CDR3 region has 16 residues. CDR3 DNA sequence: TGTGCCAGCAGCTTTAGGACAGGGAGTTTTCACTATGGCTACACCTTC. Amino acids: CASSFRTGSFHYGYTF.

The chain combines TRBV5-4 with TRBJ2-3, with 9 nucleotides matching TRBD2. V lost 4 bases to trimming and J lost 6 bases; unmatched junction nucleotides: 6. The CDR3 spans 14 residues. Germline V gives CDR1 SGHNT, CDR2 YYREEE (reference sequence). Written as DNA, the CDR3 is TGTGCCAGCAGCCGCGGGGGGGGAAGGGATACGCAGTATTTT. It translates to CASSRGGGRDTQYF. Based on the CDR3 plus reference TRBV5-4 and TRBJ2-3, the full variable domain is ETGVTQSPTHLIKTRGQQVTLRCSSQSGHNTVSWYQQALGQGPQFIFQYYREEENGRGNFPPRFSGLQFPNYSSELNVNALELDDSALYLCASSRGGGRDTQYFGPGTRLTVL.

The chain uses TRBV12-5 and TRBJ2-2; D call uncertain. Germline lookup yields CDR1 LGHNT and CDR2 FRNRAP. The ends were cut back, 0 bases at V and 1 base at J, with 9 bases in the middle. CDR3 length: 16 amino acids. The CDR3 nucleotides are TGTGCTAGTGGTTTGGTAGGGCAGTGGAACACCGGGGAGCTGTTTTTT. This gives the protein CASGLVGQWNTGELFF. The full variable domain, its missing parts supplied by reference TRBV12-5 and TRBJ2-2, is DARVTQTPRHKVTEMGQEVTMRCQPILGHNTVFWYRQTMMQGLELLAYFRNRAPLDDSGMPKDRFSAEMPDATLATLKIQPSEPRDSAVYFCASGLVGQWNTGELFFGEGSRLTVL.

This clone has just one count. The chain links TRBV2 to TRBJ2-7; unclear D gene. Deletions cut 0 bases from V and 7 bases from J, with 4 bases between. Germline V gene data show CDR1 as SNHLY and CDR2 as FYNNEI. The CDR3 has 11 amino acids. The CDR3 DNA reads as TGTGCCAGCAGTGAAGCTTGGGAGCAGTACTTC. This codes for CASSEAWEQYF.

The rearrangement links TRBV9 to TRBJ1-2; TRBD1 is a possible D gene (6 bases). Germline CDR1 SGDLS, CDR2 YYNGEE. The CDR3 runs to 16 residues. V gave up 4 bases and J gave up 4 bases, with 20 bases separating them. The CDR3 DNA reads TGTGCCAGCAGCCCGAATTCGAGGGGGGACGGCTATGGCTACACCTTC. Translated, it gives CASSPNSRGDGYGYTF.

V and J are TRBV5-1 and TRBJ1-4; TRBD1 matches at 7 bases. Germline V gives CDR1 SGHRS, CDR2 YFSETQ. The CDR3 spans 15 residues. Trimming at V came to 2 bases and at J to 6 bases, leaving 7 bases not matched to a gene. In DNA form, the CDR3 reads TGCGCCAGCAGCTTTAAGGGGGCAGACGATGAAAAACTGTTTTTT. This encodes CASSFKGADDEKLFF.

This chain uses TRBV7-2 with TRBJ2-5, with 7 bases fitting TRBD2. The CDR3 is made up of 15 amino acids. V lost 1 base, J lost 2 bases, and 4 bases stayed unmatched. Germline V gene lookup returns CDR1 SGHTA and CDR2 FQGNSA. CDR3 DNA sequence: TGTGCCAGCAGCTTAGAGGCTAGCGGACAAGAGACCCAGTACTTC. Its protein is CASSLEASGQETQYF.

This chain uses TRBV5-1 with TRBJ2-7, with D maybe TRBD2 (6 bases). The CDR3 loop spans 15 amino acids. The germline gives CDR1 SGHRS, CDR2 YFSETQ. V lost 2 bases and J 0 bases, leaving 12 bases between the germline ends. The CDR3 DNA reads TGCGCCAGCAGCTTCGGAATAGCGGACTCCTACGAGCAGTACTTC. Protein sequence: CASSFGIADSYEQYF.

The chain is built from TRBV19 and TRBJ2-2; tentatively, D is TRBD1 (5 bases). The CDR3 covers 15 residues. The germline V gene has CDR1 LNHDA and CDR2 SQIVND (reference sequence). The V gene lost 7 bases and the J gene lost 5 bases, with 17 bases spanning the gap. The CDR3 reads CASKTPTEPTGELFF. DNA of the CDR3: TGTGCCAGTAAAACGCCGACAGAACCTACCGGGGAGCTGTTTTTT.

This chain joins TRBV7-2 and TRBJ2-7; the match to TRBD2 covers 8 bases. CDR3 size: 14 residues. Germline assignment: CDR1 SGHTA and CDR2 FQGNSA. V lost 4 bases, J lost 7 bases, and 9 bases stayed unmatched. Written as DNA, the CDR3 is TGTGCCAGCAGCTGGTCCGGGACTAGAAGGGAGCAGTACTTC. This codes for CASSWSGTRREQYF.

The J gene is TRBJ2-5, the V gene TRBV7-8; 7 bases are shared with TRBD2. The germline V gene encodes CDR1 SGHVS and CDR2 FQNEAQ. V dropped 2 bases and J dropped 2; count of bases not matched to a gene: 2. This CDR3 has 14 residues. In nucleotides, the CDR3 is TGTGCCAGCAGCTTACCGGGACTACAAGAGACCCAGTACTTC. Protein product: CASSLPGLQETQYF.